The 2 T cell receptor beta chains in this list originate from one sample, sequenced in a study of cytomegalovirus exposure and HLA in healthy donors (dated by TCRdb to 2016 to 2017). The library came from the immunoSEQ multiplex PCR assay. This is the immuneACCESS table as TCRdb keeps it, with only in-frame sequences that have V and J called. A part of the clones is gone; compared with another copy, unresolved V genes explain less than half, and the rest is unexplained. This sample has about 140,000 clones in its table, and about nine tenths of those were observed once. The ten largest account for about 0.65% of the sample. The specimen sequenced was PBMCs. The origin of the receptors is a man between 18 and 29 years old in good health and CMV-seronegative.

The chain has TRBV4-1 and TRBJ1-2; 10 positions match TRBD1. Trimming took 5 bases from V and 8 from J; bases not matched to a gene: 8. The length of the CDR3 is 14 residues. Germline V gene lookup returns CDR1 MGHRA and CDR2 YSYEKL. CDR3 protein: CASSYGDRGRGYTF. Written as DNA, the CDR3 is TGCGCCAGCAGCTACGGGGACAGGGGCCGGGGCTACACCTTC.

This chain uses TRBV9 with TRBJ2-7; 8 bases match TRBD1. Germline values: CDR1 SGDLS, CDR2 YYNGEE. The CDR3 spans 15 residues. V lost 0 bases, J lost 0 bases, and 2 bases stayed unmatched. This CDR3 is CASSVGTGYSYEQYF. The CDR3, as DNA: TGTGCCAGCAGCGTAGGGACAGGGTACTCCTACGAGCAGTACTTC. Based on the CDR3 plus reference TRBV9 and TRBJ2-7, the full variable domain is DSGVTQTPKHLITATGQRVTLRCSPRSGDLSVYWYQQSLDQGLQFLIQYYNGEERAKGNILERFSAQQFPDLHSELNLSSLELGDSALYFCASSVGTGYSYEQYFGPGTRLTVT.